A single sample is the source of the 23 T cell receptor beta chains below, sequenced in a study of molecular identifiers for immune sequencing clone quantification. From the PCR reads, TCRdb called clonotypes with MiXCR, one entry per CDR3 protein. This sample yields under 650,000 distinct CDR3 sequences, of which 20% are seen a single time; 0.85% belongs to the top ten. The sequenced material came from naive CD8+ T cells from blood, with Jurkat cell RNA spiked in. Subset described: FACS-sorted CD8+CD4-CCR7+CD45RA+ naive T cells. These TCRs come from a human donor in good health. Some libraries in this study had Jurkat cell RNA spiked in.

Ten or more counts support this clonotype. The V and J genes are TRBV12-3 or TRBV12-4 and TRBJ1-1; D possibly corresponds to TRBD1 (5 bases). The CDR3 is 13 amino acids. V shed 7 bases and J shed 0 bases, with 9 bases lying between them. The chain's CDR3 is CASTGGLNTEAFF. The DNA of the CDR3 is TGTGCCAGCACCGGGGGGTTGAACACTGAAGCTTTCTTT.

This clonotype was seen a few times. The CDR3 loop is CSARGRTSYEQYF. CDR3 sequence (DNA): TGCAGTGCACGGGGCCGCACCTCCTACGAGCAGTACTTC. The rearrangement uses TRBV20-1 and TRBJ2-7; D might be TRBD1 or TRBD2, each matching 5 bases. Trimming removed 6 bases at V and 0 bases at J, with 12 bases between. From germline, CDR1 is DFQATT and CDR2 SNEGSKA (reference sequence). The CDR3 contains 13 residues.

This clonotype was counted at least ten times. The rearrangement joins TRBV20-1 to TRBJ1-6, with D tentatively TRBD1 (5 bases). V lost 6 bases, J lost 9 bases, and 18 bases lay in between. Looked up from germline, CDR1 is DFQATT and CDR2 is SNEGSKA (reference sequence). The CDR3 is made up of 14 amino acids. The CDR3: CSALMGLGTSPLHF. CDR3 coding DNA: TGCAGTGCCCTGATGGGGCTCGGGACTTCACCCCTCCACTTT.

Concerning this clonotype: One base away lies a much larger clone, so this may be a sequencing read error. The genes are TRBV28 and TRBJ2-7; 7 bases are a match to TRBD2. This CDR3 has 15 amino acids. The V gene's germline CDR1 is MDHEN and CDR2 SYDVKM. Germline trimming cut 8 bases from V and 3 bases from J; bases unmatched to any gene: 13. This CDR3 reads CASPVQGGGLYEQYF. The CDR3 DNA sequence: TGTGCCAGCCCAGTCCAAGGCGGGGGACTCTACGAGCAGTACTTC.

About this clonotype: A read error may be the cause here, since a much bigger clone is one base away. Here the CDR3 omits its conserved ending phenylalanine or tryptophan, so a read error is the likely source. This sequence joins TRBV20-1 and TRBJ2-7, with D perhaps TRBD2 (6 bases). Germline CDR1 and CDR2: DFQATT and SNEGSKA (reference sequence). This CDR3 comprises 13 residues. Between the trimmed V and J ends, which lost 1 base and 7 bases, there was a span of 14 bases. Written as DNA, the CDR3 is TGCAGTGCTAGAGGGAGGGCCAGGTGGGAGCAGTACCTC. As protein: CSARGRARWEQYL.

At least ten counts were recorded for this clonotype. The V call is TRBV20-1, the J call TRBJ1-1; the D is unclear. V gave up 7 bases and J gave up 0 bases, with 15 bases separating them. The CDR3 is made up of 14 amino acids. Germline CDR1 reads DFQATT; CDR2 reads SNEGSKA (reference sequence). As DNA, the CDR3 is TGCAGTGTTGGGAGCGATGCTATGAACACTGAAGCTTTCTTT. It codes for CSVGSDAMNTEAFF.

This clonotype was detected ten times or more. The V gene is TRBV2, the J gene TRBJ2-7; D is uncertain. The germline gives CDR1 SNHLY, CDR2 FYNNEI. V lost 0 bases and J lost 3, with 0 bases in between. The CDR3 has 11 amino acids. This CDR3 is CASSEAYEQYF. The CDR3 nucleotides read TGTGCCAGCAGTGAAGCCTACGAGCAGTACTTC.

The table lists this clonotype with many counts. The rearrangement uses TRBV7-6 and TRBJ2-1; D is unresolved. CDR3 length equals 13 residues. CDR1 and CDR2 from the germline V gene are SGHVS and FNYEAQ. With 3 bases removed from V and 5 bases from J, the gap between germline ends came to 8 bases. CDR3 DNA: TGTGCCAGCAGCTTTTCCCCCAACAATGAGCAGTTCTTC. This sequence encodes CASSFSPNNEQFF.

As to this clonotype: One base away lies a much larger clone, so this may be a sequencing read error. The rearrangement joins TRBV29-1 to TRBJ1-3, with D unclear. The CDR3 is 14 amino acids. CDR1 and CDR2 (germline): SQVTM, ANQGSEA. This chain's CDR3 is CSVQKGETGNTISF. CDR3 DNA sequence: TGCAGCGTTCAGAAGGGAGAGACTGGAAACACCATATCTTTT. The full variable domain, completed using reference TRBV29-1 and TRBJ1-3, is SAVISQKPSRDICQRGTSLTIQCQVDSQVTMMFWYRQQPGQSLTLIATANQGSEATYESGFVIDKFPISRPNLTFSTLTVSNMSPEDSSIYLCSVQKGETGNTISFGEGSWLTVV.

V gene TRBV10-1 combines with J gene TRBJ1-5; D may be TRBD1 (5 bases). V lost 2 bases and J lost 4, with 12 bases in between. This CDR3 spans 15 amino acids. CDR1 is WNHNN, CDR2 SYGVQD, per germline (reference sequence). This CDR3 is CASSETDSYNQPQHF. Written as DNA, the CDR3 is TGCGCCAGCAGTGAGACCGACAGTTATAATCAGCCCCAGCATTTT.

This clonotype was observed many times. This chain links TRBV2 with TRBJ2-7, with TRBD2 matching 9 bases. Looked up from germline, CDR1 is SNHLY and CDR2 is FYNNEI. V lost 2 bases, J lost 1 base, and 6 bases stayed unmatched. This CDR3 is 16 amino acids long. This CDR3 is CASSEQRGAPSYEQYF. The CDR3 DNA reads TGTGCCAGCAGTGAACAGCGGGGGGCCCCATCCTACGAGCAGTACTTC.

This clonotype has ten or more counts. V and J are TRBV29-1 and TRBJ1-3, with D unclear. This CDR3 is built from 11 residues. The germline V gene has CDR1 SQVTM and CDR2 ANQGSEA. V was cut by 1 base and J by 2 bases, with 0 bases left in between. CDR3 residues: CSVEAGNTIYF. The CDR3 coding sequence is TGCAGCGTTGAAGCTGGAAACACCATATATTTT.

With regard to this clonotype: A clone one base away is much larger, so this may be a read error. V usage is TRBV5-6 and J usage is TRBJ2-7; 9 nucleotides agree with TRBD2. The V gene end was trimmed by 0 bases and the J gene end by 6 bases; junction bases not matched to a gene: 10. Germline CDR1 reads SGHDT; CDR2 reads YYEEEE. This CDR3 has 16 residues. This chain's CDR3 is CASSLVISGSSAEQYF. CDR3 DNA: TGTGCCAGCAGCTTGGTGATTAGCGGGAGTTCCGCCGAGCAGTACTTC.

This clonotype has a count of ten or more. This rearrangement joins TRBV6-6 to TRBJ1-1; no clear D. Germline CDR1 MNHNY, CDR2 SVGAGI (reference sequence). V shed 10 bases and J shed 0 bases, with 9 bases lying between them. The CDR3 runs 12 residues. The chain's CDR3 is CAIQDLNTEAFF. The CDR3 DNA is TGTGCCATCCAGGATCTGAACACTGAAGCTTTCTTT.

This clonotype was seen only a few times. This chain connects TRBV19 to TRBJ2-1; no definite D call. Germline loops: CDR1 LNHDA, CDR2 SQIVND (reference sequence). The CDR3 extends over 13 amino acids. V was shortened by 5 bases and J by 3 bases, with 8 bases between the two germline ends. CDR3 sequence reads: CASSSSYYNEQFF. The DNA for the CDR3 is TGTGCCAGTAGTTCCTCCTACTACAATGAGCAGTTCTTC.

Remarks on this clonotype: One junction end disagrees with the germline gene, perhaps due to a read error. This CDR3 reads CASSLVNQLQHF. The CDR3 coding sequence is TGTGCCAGCAGCCTAGTAAATCAGCTCCAGCATTTT. The chain has TRBV7-9 and TRBJ1-5; no definite D call. CDR1 is SEHNR, CDR2 FQNEAQ, per germline (reference sequence). This CDR3 region has 12 residues. Full variable domain (remainder filled in from reference TRBV7-9 and TRBJ1-5): DTGVSQNPRHKITKRGQNVTFRCDPISEHNRLYWYRQTLGQGPEFLTYFQNEAQLEKSRLLSDRFSAERPKGSFSTLEIQRTEQGDSAMYLCASSLVNQLQHFGDGTRLSIL.

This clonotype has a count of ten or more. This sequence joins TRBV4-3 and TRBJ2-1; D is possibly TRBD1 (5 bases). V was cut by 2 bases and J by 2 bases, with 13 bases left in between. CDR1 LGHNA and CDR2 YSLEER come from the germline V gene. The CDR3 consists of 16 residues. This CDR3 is CASSQFGVGAYNEQFF. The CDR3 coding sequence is TGCGCCAGCAGCCAATTTGGCGTAGGGGCCTACAATGAGCAGTTCTTC.

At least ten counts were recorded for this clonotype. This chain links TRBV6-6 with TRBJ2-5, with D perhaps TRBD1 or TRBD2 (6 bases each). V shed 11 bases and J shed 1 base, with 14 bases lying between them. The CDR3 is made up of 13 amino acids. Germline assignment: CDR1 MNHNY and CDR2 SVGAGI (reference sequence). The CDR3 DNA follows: TGTGCCGGCTCACGGGGGCTCCAAGAGACCCAGTACTTC. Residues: CAGSRGLQETQYF.

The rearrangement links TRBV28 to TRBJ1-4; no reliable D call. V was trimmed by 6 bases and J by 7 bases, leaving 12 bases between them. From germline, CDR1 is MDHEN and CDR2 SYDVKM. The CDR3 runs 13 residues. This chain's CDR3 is CASRQIPSEKLFF. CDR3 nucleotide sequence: TGTGCCAGCAGACAGATACCATCTGAAAAACTGTTTTTT.

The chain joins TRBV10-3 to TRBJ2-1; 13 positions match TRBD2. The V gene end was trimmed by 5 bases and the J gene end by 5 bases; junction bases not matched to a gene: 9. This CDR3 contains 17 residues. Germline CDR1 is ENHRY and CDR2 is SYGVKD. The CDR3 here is CAISKRGGLAGDNEQFF. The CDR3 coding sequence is TGTGCCATCAGTAAGCGAGGAGGACTAGCGGGGGACAATGAGCAGTTCTTC.

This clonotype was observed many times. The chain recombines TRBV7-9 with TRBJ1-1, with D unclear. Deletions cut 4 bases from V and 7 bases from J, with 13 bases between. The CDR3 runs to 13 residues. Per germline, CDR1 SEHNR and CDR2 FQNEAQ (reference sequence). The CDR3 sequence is CASSSQPTGEAFF. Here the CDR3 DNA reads TGTGCCAGCAGCTCGCAGCCCACGGGTGAAGCTTTCTTT.

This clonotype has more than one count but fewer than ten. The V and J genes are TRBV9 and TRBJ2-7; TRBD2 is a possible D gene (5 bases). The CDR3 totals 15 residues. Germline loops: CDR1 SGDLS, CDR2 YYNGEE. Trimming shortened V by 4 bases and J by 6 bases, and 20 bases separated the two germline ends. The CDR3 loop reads CASSKSSGSSSEQYF. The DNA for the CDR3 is TGTGCCAGCAGCAAGAGTTCTGGGAGCTCTTCCGAGCAGTACTTC.

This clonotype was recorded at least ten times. The CDR3 bases are TGTGCCAGCAGCCCGGAAGGGGACAGGTACGAGCAGTACTTC. Amino acids: CASSPEGDRYEQYF. The chain couples TRBV7-9 to TRBJ2-7; TRBD1 aligns across 8 bases. This CDR3 has 14 residues. The J segment lost 4 bases and the V segment lost 5 bases, leaving 7 bases of the junction unmatched. The germline gives CDR1 SEHNR, CDR2 FQNEAQ (reference sequence).